This TCR beta chain is drawn from a study of blood T cell repertoires in COVID-19. Study-level information: Whether acute or convalescent, the COVID-19 samples came from the United States, Italy and Spain. Sources were T cells, B-cell-depleted T cells, or PBMCs; the material itself was cDNA or gDNA.

V was clipped by 7 bases and J by 8 bases; unmatched bases: 9. The CDR3 is 15 residues long. Germline CDR1 and CDR2: MNHNY and SVGAGI (reference sequence). Original data processing: Estimates of nucleated cell counts were drawn from the amplification of reference gene primers. Assay used: immunoSEQ multiplex PCR; TCRdb lists only in-frame clones, some missing. The V and J calls and clone size are taken from that table; D and trimming were inferred from the DNA. Of more than 95,000 clones listed, 86% are singletons. This TCR came from a human donor in a cohort sampled during active COVID-19. The chain links TRBV6-6 to TRBJ2-1; 12 bases fit TRBD1. Sequenced: peripheral blood. CDR3 sequence reads: CASKTGTGGLDEQFF. For the CDR3, the DNA is TGTGCCAGCAAGACCGGGACAGGGGGCTTGGATGAGCAGTTCTTC.